This T cell receptor (beta chain) was captured by sequencing in a study of T cells in Graves' hyperthyroidism and ophthalmopathy. Study-level points and caveats: Blood also held most thyroid clonotypes expanded beyond 0.001.

The sample holds a few counts of this clonotype. Its antigen is as yet unknown. V shed 11 bases and J 0 bases; nucleotides not matched to a gene: 12. Germline V gene sequence: CDR1 SGHVS, CDR2 FQNEAQ. The CDR3 runs to 15 residues. The TCR beta CDR3 regions underwent amplification using RNA transcripts as the source. RT-PCR in the first round (using the HTBI primer set) targeted the TCR CDR3. TCRdb reanalysed the multiplex PCR reads using MiXCR and keeps one entry per CDR3 protein. The table has around 340,000 distinct CDR3 sequences, about 18% seen once. No progression to ophthalmopathy during 18 months of follow-up defined stable disease.

Specimen: blood. The receptor's source is a woman aged 45-59 years with Graves' hyperthyroidism. The chain has TRBV7-8 and TRBJ1-2; the match to TRBD1 covers 7 bases. The CDR3 spells CAGTRIGGSNYGYTF. CDR3 in DNA: TGTGCCGGAACCCGGATAGGGGGCTCTAACTATGGCTACACCTTC.